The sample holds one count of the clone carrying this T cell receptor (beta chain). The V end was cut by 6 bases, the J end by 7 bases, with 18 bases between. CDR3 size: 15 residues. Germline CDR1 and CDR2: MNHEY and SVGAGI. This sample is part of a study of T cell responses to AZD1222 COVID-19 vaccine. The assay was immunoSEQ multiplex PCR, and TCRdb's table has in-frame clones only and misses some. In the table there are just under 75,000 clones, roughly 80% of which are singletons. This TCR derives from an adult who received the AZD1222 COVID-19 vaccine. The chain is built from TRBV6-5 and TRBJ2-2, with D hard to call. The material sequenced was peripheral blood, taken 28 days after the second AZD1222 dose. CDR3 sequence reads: CASRSAHPNGGELFF. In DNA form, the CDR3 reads TGTGCCAGCAGGTCAGCGCACCCCAACGGCGGGGAGCTGTTTTTT.